This TCR beta chain was identified in a study of blood T cell repertoires in COVID-19. The assay was immunoSEQ multiplex PCR, and TCRdb's table has in-frame clones only and misses some. The sample contains a few hundred thousand clones, approximately 90% of which appear only once. V dropped 1 base and J dropped 7 bases, with 14 bases sitting between them. CDR3 length: 15 amino acids. Germline V gene data show CDR1 as LNHDA and CDR2 as SQIVND (reference sequence). Participants reported their clinical history, and cohort assignment relied on those reports. The TCR was taken from a man younger than 45 who had recovered from COVID-19. Sample: PBMCs or T cells enriched from blood (not recorded which). This chain joins TRBV19 and TRBJ2-1; a possible D gene is TRBD2 (5 bases). The CDR3 coding sequence is TGTGCCAGTAGTATAGCTGGGGTGGGGAGAAATGAGCAGTTCTTC. Its protein is CASSIAGVGRNEQFF.